This T cell receptor beta chain appears in the sequencing data of a study of blood T cell repertoires in COVID-19. Across the whole study: The United States, Italy and Spain were the sources of the acute and convalescent COVID-19 samples.

In germline, CDR1 is SGDLS, CDR2 YYNGEE. V lost 5 bases and J 1 base, leaving 15 bases between the germline ends. The CDR3 is made up of 15 amino acids. There are a few counts of this clone. In the original workflow: Amplification of reference gene primers was used by the study to estimate nucleated cell counts. Libraries were prepared by immunoSEQ multiplex PCR; TCRdb keeps only in-frame clonotypes and omits some of them. Clone size and the V and J calls come from that table; the DNA yielded D and trimming. The sample lists about 220,000 clones; approximately 83% were seen once. The V and J genes are TRBV9 and TRBJ1-1, with D tentatively TRBD1 (6 bases). The sequenced sample was peripheral blood. This sequence was found in an older woman with acute or convalescent COVID-19. The CDR3 sequence: CASRESPTGNTEAFF. The CDR3 coding sequence is TGTGCCAGCAGAGAATCCCCGACAGGGAACACTGAAGCTTTCTTT. Combining the CDR3 with reference TRBV9 and TRBJ1-1 gives the whole variable domain DSGVTQTPKHLITATGQRVTLRCSPRSGDLSVYWYQQSLDQGLQFLIQYYNGEERAKGNILERFSAQQFPDLHSELNLSSLELGDSALYFCASRESPTGNTEAFFGQGTRLTVV.